The TCR beta chain under discussion was sequenced for a study of tumor-infiltrating lymphocytes in primary liver carcinoma. Study at large: Both sexes were represented among patients, who were 30 to 69 years old. General observations from the study: There was no comparison of CD4+ and CD8+ repertoires, as samples were bulk unsorted. Researchers found tumor-adjacent and tumor-blood pairs overlapped less than tumor region pairs.

This clonotype was found a few times. Its antigen is undetermined. A constant-region primer served to make TCR beta cDNA from 500 to 550 ng total RNA. Investigators got TCR beta libraries out of three nested multiplex PCR rounds, done with slightly modified ARM-PCR. TRBV1-TRBV30 forward and Cbeta reverse primers drove the first two approximately 10-cycle rounds. TCRdb fed the multiplex PCR reads into MiXCR, producing one record per CDR3 protein. This sample has 150,000 to 200,000 distinct CDR3 sequences; less than 65% occur once, and the top ten carry approximately 7%. For blood RNA, unsorted whole blood served as the source, and germline DNA was extracted too. The authors collected around 3.9 milliliters of peripheral blood before surgery. Germline CDR1 reads MNHNS; CDR2 reads SASEGT. The V end was cut by 7 bases, the J end by 0 bases, with 9 bases between. The CDR3 is 14 residues long.

This TCR was recovered from a woman between 55 and 75 years old with primary liver carcinoma and hepatitis B virus infection. The chain uses TRBV6-1 and TRBJ2-2; D gene uncertain. The sequenced material came from peripheral blood. The CDR3 region is CASKALPNTGELFF. CDR3 DNA: TGTGCCAGCAAGGCGCTACCGAACACCGGGGAGCTGTTTTTT.